This TCR beta chain stems from a study of glioma-infiltrating T cells. The study, taken as a whole, reports: Tissue and blood shared very few CDR3 sequences. Above-expected tissue-blood divergence occurred in all gliomas, most in low-grade ones.

The length of the CDR3 is 14 residues. After removal of 3 bases from V and 1 base from J, the junction contained 2 bases not matched to a gene. Germline-derived CDR1 and CDR2 are KGHSH and LQKENI. Amplification of TCR alpha and beta CDR3 regions from RNA used iRepertoire nested multiplex PCR. TCRdb re-called the multiplex PCR reads through MiXCR, storing one row per CDR3 protein. The sample lists about 89,000 distinct CDR3 sequences, 20% to 25% occurring once. Many counts were recorded for this clonotype. Its antigen is as yet unknown. The sequencing input was glioma tissue, nonneoplastic brain tissue, or PBMCs (not recorded which). The receptor's source is a human donor with low-grade glioma or glioblastoma, undergoing nonglioma brain surgery, or in good health (not recorded which). This chain links TRBV18 with TRBJ2-5; 7 nucleotides agree with TRBD1. Written as DNA, the CDR3 is TGTGCCAGCTCACCTCGACAGGGCCAAGAGACCCAGTACTTC. It is translated as CASSPRQGQETQYF.